This is a list of T cell receptor beta chains from one sample in a study of T-cell memory formation after mild COVID-19. TCRdb processed the 5' RACE reads anew with MiXCR; each CDR3 protein has one entry. The table includes approximately 65,000 distinct CDR3 sequences, over 8.5% detected once. Sample: PBMCs or a T cell subset sorted from them (not recorded which). Receptors were obtained from a man between 18 and 35 years old who had mild COVID-19 (a few samples of this study predate the infection). Cell type and time point are not known. The CDR3 runs from the conserved cysteine through the conserved F or W. Each record gives: J gene, clone size, D gene, V gene, CDR3 protein, CDR3 DNA. D genes are given only for firm matches. Clone size, where shown, is once, few, many, or a class for clones that have expanded.

TRBJ2-1	many	TRBD2	TRBV20-1	CSARDRLAGGTNEQFF	TGCAGTGCTAGAGATCGGCTAGCGGGGGGGACCAATGAGCAGTTCTTC
TRBJ1-5	-	-	TRBV3-2	CASSQVPRGPSNQPQHF	TGTGCCAGCAGCCAAGTCCCCAGGGGGCCCAGCAATCAGCCCCAGCATTTT
TRBJ2-5	few	-	TRBV2	CASPSQRKGSQETQYF	TGTGCCAGCCCCTCTCAGAGGAAAGGGTCCCAAGAGACCCAGTACTTC
TRBJ2-5	-	-	TRBV7-3	CASSPTGIPKETQYF	TGTGCCAGCAGCCCCACCGGGATACCAAAAGAGACCCAGTACTTC
TRBJ2-5	many	-	TRBV5-1	CASSLRGTVETQYF	TGCGCCAGCAGCTTGAGGGGGACGGTAGAGACCCAGTACTTC
TRBJ1-1	few	-	TRBV4-2	CASSRLGVQANTEAFF	TGTGCCAGCAGCAGACTAGGGGTCCAGGCGAACACTGAAGCTTTCTTT
TRBJ2-5	few	TRBD2	TRBV9	CASSAGLAGDETQYF	TGTGCCAGCAGCGCGGGTTTAGCGGGGGATGAGACCCAGTACTTC
TRBJ2-1	-	-	TRBV7-3	CASSLGLHNEQFF	TGTGCCAGCAGCTTGGGACTTCACAATGAGCAGTTCTTC
TRBJ1-1	-	-	TRBV5-1	CASSPGGREAFF	TGCGCCAGCAGCCCAGGAGGGAGGGAAGCTTTCTTT
TRBJ2-3	many	-	TRBV5-1	CASSPGAMATDTQYF	TGCGCCAGCAGCCCGGGGGCCATGGCGACAGATACGCAGTATTTT
TRBJ2-5	-	TRBD1	TRBV5-1	CASSDTPGQGGETQYF	TGCGCCAGCAGCGATACTCCGGGACAGGGGGGGGAGACCCAGTACTTC
TRBJ2-3	many	TRBD2	TRBV14	CASSQAPRRLAGGRNTQYF	TGTGCCAGCAGCCAAGCCCCCCGGAGACTAGCGGGGGGCCGGAATACGCAGTATTTT
TRBJ2-1	-	-	TRBV5-1	CASSRAGISDEQFF	TGCGCCAGCAGCCGAGCGGGTATCTCCGATGAGCAGTTCTTC
TRBJ2-5	-	-	TRBV5-1	CASSSGPTQETQYF	TGCGCCAGCAGCTCGGGACCGACCCAAGAGACCCAGTACTTC
TRBJ2-1	many	TRBD2	TRBV7-9	CASSREAGGPRNEQFF	TGTGCCAGCAGCCGGGAAGCGGGGGGGCCTAGGAATGAGCAGTTCTTC
TRBJ2-2	many	TRBD1	TRBV5-1	CASSLEQGAGTGELFF	TGCGCCAGCAGCCTTGAGCAGGGGGCCGGGACCGGGGAGCTGTTTTTT
TRBJ1-1	many	TRBD1	TRBV4-3	CASSQHEGGDGSEAFF	TGCGCCAGCAGCCAACATGAAGGGGGCGATGGCTCTGAAGCTTTCTTT